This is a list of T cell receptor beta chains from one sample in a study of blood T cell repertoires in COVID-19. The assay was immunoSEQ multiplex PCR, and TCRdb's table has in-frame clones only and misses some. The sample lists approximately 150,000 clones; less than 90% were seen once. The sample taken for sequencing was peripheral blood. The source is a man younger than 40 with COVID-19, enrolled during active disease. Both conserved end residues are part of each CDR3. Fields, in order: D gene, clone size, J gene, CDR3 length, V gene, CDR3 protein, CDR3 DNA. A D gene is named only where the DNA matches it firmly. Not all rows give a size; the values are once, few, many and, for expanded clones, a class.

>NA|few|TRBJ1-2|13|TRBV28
CASRSTVTYGYTF
TGTGCCAGCAGATCTACAGTAACCTATGGCTACACCTTC
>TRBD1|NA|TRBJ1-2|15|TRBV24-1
CATSEGQGSSYGYTF
TGTGCCACCAGTGAAGGACAGGGGTCTTCGTATGGCTACACCTTC
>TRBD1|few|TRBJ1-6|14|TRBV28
CASRGWDRGSPLHF
TGTGCCAGCAGGGGGTGGGACAGGGGATCACCCCTCCACTTT
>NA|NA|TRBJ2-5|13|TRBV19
CASSPSSQETQYF
TGTGCCAGTAGTCCTAGCTCCCAAGAGACCCAGTACTTC
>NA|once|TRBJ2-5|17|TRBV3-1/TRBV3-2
CASSQDNLRGPRETQYF
TGTGCCAGCAGCCAAGACAACCTTAGAGGCCCGAGAGAGACCCAGTACTTC
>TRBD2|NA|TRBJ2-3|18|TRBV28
CASSIPGLAGVGTDTQYF
TGTGCCAGCAGCATTCCGGGACTAGCGGGGGTGGGAACAGATACGCAGTATTTT
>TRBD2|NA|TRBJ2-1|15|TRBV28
CASSLGLAGGWEQFF
TGTGCCAGCAGTCTGGGACTAGCGGGAGGCTGGGAGCAGTTCTTC
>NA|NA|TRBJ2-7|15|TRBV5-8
CASSFDRRISYEQYF
TGTGCCAGCAGCTTTGACAGGAGGATCTCCTACGAGCAGTACTTC
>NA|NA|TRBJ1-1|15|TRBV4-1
CASSQVSGRVTEAFF
TGCGCCAGCAGCCAAGTATCAGGGAGGGTCACTGAAGCTTTCTTT
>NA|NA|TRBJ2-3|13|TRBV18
CASSPGATDTQYF
TGTGCCAGCTCACCTGGGGCGACAGATACGCAGTATTTT
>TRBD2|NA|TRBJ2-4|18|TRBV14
CASSQGPTSGRTKNIQYF
TGTGCCAGCAGCCAAGGCCCAACTAGCGGGAGAACCAAAAACATTCAGTACTTC
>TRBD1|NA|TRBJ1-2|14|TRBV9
CASSVGGGLYGYTF
TGTGCCAGCAGCGTCGGAGGGGGCCTCTATGGCTACACCTTC
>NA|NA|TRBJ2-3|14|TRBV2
CASSVGTSTDTQYF
TGTGCCAGCAGTGTTGGGACTTCAACTGATACGCAGTATTTT
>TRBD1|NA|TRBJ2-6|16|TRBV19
CASRDRGGTGANVLTF
TGTGCCAGCCGGGACAGGGGAGGTACTGGGGCCAACGTCCTGACTTTC
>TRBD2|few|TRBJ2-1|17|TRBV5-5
CASSLRLAGGPGNEQFF
TGTGCCAGCAGCTTGCGACTAGCGGGAGGGCCGGGCAATGAGCAGTTCTTC
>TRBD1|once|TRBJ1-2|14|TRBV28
CASSFGTGSYGYTF
TGTGCCAGCAGTTTCGGGACAGGGTCCTATGGCTACACCTTC
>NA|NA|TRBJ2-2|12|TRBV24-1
CATSVTGVELFF
TGTGCCACCAGTGTCACGGGGGTGGAGCTGTTTTTT
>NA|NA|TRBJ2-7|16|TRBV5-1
CASSLGSDLGAGEQYF
TGCGCCAGCAGCTTGGGCTCGGATCTCGGGGCGGGGGAGCAGTACTTC
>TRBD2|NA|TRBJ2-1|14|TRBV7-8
CASSYRTSGNEQFF
TGTGCCAGCAGCTATAGGACTAGCGGGAATGAGCAGTTCTTC
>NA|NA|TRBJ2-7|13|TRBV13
CASSLGSRGEQYF
TGTGCCAGCAGCTTAGGAAGTAGAGGCGAGCAGTACTTC
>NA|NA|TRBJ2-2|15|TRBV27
CASSYRAGHNGELFF
TGTGCCAGCAGTTACAGGGCCGGACATAACGGGGAGCTGTTTTTT
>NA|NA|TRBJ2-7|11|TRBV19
CASSSHYEQYF
TGTGCCAGTAGTTCCCATTACGAGCAGTACTTC
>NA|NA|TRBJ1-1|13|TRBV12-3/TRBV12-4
CASSAGQGTEAFF
TGTGCCAGCAGTGCCGGGCAGGGGACTGAAGCTTTCTTT
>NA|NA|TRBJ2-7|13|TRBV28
CASSLFRGYEQYF
TGTGCCAGCAGTTTGTTTAGGGGGTACGAGCAGTACTTC
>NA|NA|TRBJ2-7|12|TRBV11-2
CASSTSGSEQYF
TGTGCCAGCAGCACATCCGGGAGCGAGCAGTACTTC
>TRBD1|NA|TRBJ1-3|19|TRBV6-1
CASSAGQGGSKASGNTIYF
TGTGCCAGCAGTGCAGGACAGGGGGGTAGTAAAGCCTCTGGAAACACCATATATTTT
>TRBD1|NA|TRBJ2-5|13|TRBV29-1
CSMTGNSQETQYF
TGCAGCATGACAGGGAATAGCCAAGAGACCCAGTACTTC
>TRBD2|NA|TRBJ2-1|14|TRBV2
CASNPGLAGGEQFF
TGTGCCAGCAACCCGGGACTAGCGGGAGGTGAGCAGTTCTTC
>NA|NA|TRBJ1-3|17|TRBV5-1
CASSLESRGFSGNTIYF
TGCGCCAGCAGCTTGGAGAGCAGGGGATTCTCTGGAAACACCATATATTTT
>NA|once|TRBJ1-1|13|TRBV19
CASTGEGNTEAFF
TGTGCCAGTACGGGAGAAGGGAACACTGAAGCTTTCTTT
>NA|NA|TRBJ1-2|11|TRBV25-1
CASDRGNGYTF
TGTGCCAGCGACCGAGGGAATGGCTACACCTTC
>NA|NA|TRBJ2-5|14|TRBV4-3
CASSHGLRQETQYF
TGCGCCAGCAGCCATGGACTGAGGCAAGAGACCCAGTACTTC
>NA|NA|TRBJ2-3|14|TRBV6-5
CASSLDLFTDTQYF
TGTGCCAGCAGCCTTGACTTGTTCACAGATACGCAGTATTTT
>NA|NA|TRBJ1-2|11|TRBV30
CAWSVNYGYTF
TGTGCCTGGTCCGTGAACTATGGCTACACCTTC
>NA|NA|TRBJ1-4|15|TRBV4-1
CASSQDAGTGEKLFF
TGCGCCAGCAGCCAAGATGCTGGAACAGGGGAAAAACTGTTTTTT
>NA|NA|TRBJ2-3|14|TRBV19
CASSIGRSVDTQYF
TGTGCCAGTAGTATAGGGCGGTCCGTGGATACGCAGTATTTT
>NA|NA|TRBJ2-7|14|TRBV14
CASSQGPRHYEQYF
TGTGCCAGCAGCCAAGGACCAAGACACTACGAGCAGTACTTC
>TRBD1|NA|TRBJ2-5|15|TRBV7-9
CASSFITGGAETQYF
TGTGCCAGCAGCTTCATCACAGGGGGTGCAGAGACCCAGTACTTC
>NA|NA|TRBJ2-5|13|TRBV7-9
CASSLVDQETQYF
TGTGCCAGCAGCTTAGTAGACCAAGAGACCCAGTACTTC
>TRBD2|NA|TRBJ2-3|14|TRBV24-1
CATRKSGATDTQYF
TGTGCCACCCGAAAGAGCGGGGCCACAGATACGCAGTATTTT
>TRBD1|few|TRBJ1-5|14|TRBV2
CASRYRGQDQPQHF
TGTGCCAGCAGGTACAGGGGGCAGGATCAGCCCCAGCATTTT
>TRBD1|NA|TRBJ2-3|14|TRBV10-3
CAVIKGPGGNTQYF
TGTGCCGTCATTAAGGGGCCAGGGGGCAATACGCAGTATTTT
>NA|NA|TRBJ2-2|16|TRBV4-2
CASSRTVSRDTGELFF
TGTGCCAGCAGCCGGACGGTCTCCAGGGACACCGGGGAGCTGTTTTTT
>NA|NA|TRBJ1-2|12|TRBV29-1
CSVVREDYGYTF
TGCAGCGTTGTCAGGGAGGACTATGGCTACACCTTC
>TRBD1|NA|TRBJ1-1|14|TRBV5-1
CASSGRDRNTEAFF
TGCGCCAGCAGCGGCCGGGACAGGAACACTGAAGCTTTCTTT
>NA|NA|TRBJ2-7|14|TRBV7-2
CASSTRDGGSEQYF
TGTGCCAGCAGCACGCGGGACGGCGGGTCCGAGCAGTACTTC
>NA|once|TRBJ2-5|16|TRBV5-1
CASSLGSGNFQETQYF
TGCGCCAGCAGCTTAGGTAGCGGCAACTTCCAAGAGACCCAGTACTTC
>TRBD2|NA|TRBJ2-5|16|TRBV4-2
CASSQDPLAGEETQYF
TGTGCCAGCAGCCAAGATCCCCTAGCGGGAGAAGAGACCCAGTACTTC
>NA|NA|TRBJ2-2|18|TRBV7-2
CASSPPWGDSSQLGELFF
TGTGCCAGCAGCCCCCCATGGGGGGACTCAAGTCAACTCGGGGAGCTGTTTTTT
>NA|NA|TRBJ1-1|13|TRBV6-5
CASRQGLNTEAFF
TGTGCCAGCAGACAGGGCTTAAACACTGAAGCTTTCTTT
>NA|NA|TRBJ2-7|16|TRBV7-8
CASSLGAGSLSYEQYF
TGTGCCAGCAGCTTAGGGGCTGGGAGTTTATCCTACGAGCAGTACTTC
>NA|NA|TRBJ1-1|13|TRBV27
CASSPTVSTEAFF
TGTGCCAGCAGTCCGACAGTTAGCACTGAAGCTTTCTTT